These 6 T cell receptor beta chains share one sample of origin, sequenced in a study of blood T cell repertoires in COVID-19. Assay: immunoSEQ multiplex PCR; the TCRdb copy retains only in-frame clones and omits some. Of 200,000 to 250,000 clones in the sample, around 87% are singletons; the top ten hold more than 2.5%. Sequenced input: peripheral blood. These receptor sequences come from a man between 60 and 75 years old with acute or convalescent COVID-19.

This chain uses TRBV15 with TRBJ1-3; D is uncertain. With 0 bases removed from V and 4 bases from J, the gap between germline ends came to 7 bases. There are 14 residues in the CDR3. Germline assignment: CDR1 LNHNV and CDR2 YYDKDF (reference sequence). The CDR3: CATSRDPGGNTIYF. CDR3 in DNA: TGTGCCACCAGCAGAGACCCGGGAGGAAACACCATATATTTT.

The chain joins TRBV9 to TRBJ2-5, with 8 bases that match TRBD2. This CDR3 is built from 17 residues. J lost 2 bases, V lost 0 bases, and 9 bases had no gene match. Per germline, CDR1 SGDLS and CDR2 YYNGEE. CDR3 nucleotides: TGTGCCAGCAGCGTAGGGAGTGGGATAGCGGGGCAAGAGACCCAGTACTTC. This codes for CASSVGSGIAGQETQYF. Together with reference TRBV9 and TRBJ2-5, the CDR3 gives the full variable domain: DSGVTQTPKHLITATGQRVTLRCSPRSGDLSVYWYQQSLDQGLQFLIQYYNGEERAKGNILERFSAQQFPDLHSELNLSSLELGDSALYFCASSVGSGIAGQETQYFGPGTRLLVL.

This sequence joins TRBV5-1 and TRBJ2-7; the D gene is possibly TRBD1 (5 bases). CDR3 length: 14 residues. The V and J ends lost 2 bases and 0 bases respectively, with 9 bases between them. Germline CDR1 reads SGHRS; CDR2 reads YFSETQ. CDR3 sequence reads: CASSLQVSSYEQYF. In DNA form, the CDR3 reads TGCGCCAGCAGCTTACAGGTATCCTCCTACGAGCAGTACTTC.

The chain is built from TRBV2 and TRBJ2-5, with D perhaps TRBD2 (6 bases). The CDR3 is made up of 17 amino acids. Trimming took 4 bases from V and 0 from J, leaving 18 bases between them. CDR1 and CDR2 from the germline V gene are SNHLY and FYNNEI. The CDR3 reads CASSGGVGTEYQETQYF. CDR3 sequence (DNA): TGTGCCAGCAGTGGGGGGGTGGGGACGGAGTACCAAGAGACCCAGTACTTC.

Here the CDR3 reads CASSLTGTLGSSTDTQYF. CDR3 nucleotides: TGTGCCAGCAGCCTCACCGGGACACTTGGTTCTAGCACAGATACGCAGTATTTT. The chain is built from TRBV13 and TRBJ2-3; D is possibly TRBD1 (6 bases). Germline V CDR1 and CDR2: PRHDT, FYEKMQ (reference sequence). Between the trimmed V and J ends, which lost 5 bases and 0 bases, there was a span of 21 bases. This CDR3 has 18 residues.

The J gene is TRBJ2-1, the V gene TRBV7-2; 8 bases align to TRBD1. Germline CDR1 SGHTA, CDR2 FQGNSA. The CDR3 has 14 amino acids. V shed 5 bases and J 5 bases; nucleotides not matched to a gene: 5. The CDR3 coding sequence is TGTGCCAGCAGCCCGGACAGGGTAAACAATGAGCAGTTCTTC. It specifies CASSPDRVNNEQFF.